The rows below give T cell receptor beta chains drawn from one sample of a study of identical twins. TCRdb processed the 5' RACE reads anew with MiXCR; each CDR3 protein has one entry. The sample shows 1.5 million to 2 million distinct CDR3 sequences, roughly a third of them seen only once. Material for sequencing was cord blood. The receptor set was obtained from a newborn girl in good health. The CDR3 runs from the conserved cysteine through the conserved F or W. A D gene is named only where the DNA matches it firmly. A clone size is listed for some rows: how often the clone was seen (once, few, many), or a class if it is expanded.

CDR3 DNA: TGTGCCAGCAGCCCTCGACTTAGTGGGCAGTTCTTC; CDR3 protein: CASSPRLSGQFF; V gene: TRBV12-3/TRBV12-4; clone size: .; J gene: TRBJ2-1; D gene: .; CDR3 length: 12
CDR3 DNA: TGCGCCAGCAGTGATAGCGGGGACACAGATACGCAGTATTTT; CDR3 protein: CASSDSGDTDTQYF; V gene: TRBV10-1; clone size: once; J gene: TRBJ2-3; D gene: TRBD2; CDR3 length: 14
CDR3 DNA: TGTGCCAGCAGCTTAGCTACGGTCGGGGAGACCCAGTACTTC; CDR3 protein: CASSLATVGETQYF; V gene: TRBV11-2; clone size: few; J gene: TRBJ2-5; D gene: .; CDR3 length: 14
CDR3 DNA: TGTGCCATCAGTGAGTTTAGCGAGCGCACAGATACGCAGTATTTT; CDR3 protein: CAISEFSERTDTQYF; V gene: TRBV10-3; clone size: many; J gene: TRBJ2-3; D gene: .; CDR3 length: 15
CDR3 DNA: TGTGCCAGCAGCTTAAAACGGGGCGCGGAAGGTACGCAGTATTTT; CDR3 protein: CASSLKRGAEGTQYF; V gene: TRBV7-2; clone size: .; J gene: TRBJ2-3; D gene: .; CDR3 length: 15
CDR3 DNA: TGTGCCAGCAGCTTTCCTCTAGCGGGAGGGAACAATGAGCAGTTCTTC; CDR3 protein: CASSFPLAGGNNEQFF; V gene: TRBV5-4; clone size: few; J gene: TRBJ2-1; D gene: TRBD2; CDR3 length: 16
CDR3 DNA: TGTGCCAGCAGTTTAGTGGGTTCGGGACCTGTCTACAATGAGCAGTTCTTC; CDR3 protein: CASSLVGSGPVYNEQFF; V gene: TRBV12-3/TRBV12-4; clone size: .; J gene: TRBJ2-1; D gene: .; CDR3 length: 17
CDR3 DNA: TGTGCCACCAGTGACCAGGACTACTTGGGGACCCAGTACTTC; CDR3 protein: CATSDQDYLGTQYF; V gene: TRBV24-1; clone size: .; J gene: TRBJ2-5; D gene: .; CDR3 length: 14
CDR3 DNA: TGTGCTAGTGGTTACAGGACAGGGCAGCCCCAGCATTTT; CDR3 protein: CASGYRTGQPQHF; V gene: TRBV12-5; clone size: few; J gene: TRBJ1-5; D gene: TRBD1; CDR3 length: 13
CDR3 DNA: TGTGCCAGCAGCTTCACGGGACTAGCGGAGCGCAATGAGCAGTACTTC; CDR3 protein: CASSFTGLAERNEQYF; V gene: TRBV7-2; clone size: .; J gene: TRBJ2-7; D gene: TRBD2; CDR3 length: 16
CDR3 DNA: TGTGCCAGCAGTTACCGCCTAGCGGGGGGGCGAAATGAGCAGTTCTTC; CDR3 protein: CASSYRLAGGRNEQFF; V gene: TRBV6-2/TRBV6-3; clone size: .; J gene: TRBJ2-1; D gene: TRBD2; CDR3 length: 16
CDR3 DNA: TGCAGTGCTAGAGATCCGGGACTAGCGGTACCCTCCTACGAGCAGTACTTC; CDR3 protein: CSARDPGLAVPSYEQYF; V gene: TRBV20-1; clone size: few; J gene: TRBJ2-7; D gene: TRBD2; CDR3 length: 17
CDR3 DNA: TGTGCCAGCAGTTACTCGAGTCCCGGGAAAGATACGCAGTATTTT; CDR3 protein: CASSYSSPGKDTQYF; V gene: TRBV6-2/TRBV6-3; clone size: .; J gene: TRBJ2-3; D gene: .; CDR3 length: 15
CDR3 DNA: TGTGCCAGCAGCTTAGGACCATTTTTTAATGAAAAACTGTTTTTT; CDR3 protein: CASSLGPFFNEKLFF; V gene: TRBV7-6; clone size: .; J gene: TRBJ1-4; D gene: .; CDR3 length: 15
CDR3 DNA: TGTGCCAGCAGAAGGACAGGGGGCTACGATGAGCAGTTCTTC; CDR3 protein: CASRRTGGYDEQFF; V gene: TRBV2; clone size: .; J gene: TRBJ2-1; D gene: TRBD1; CDR3 length: 14
CDR3 DNA: TGCGCCAGCCGCTCACGGGAGACTCGGTTCTTC; CDR3 protein: CASRSRETRFF; V gene: TRBV5-1; clone size: .; J gene: TRBJ2-1; D gene: .; CDR3 length: 11
CDR3 DNA: TGTGCCAGCAGCCAAGATCAGTGGGGGGCCAAAAACATTCAGTACTTC; CDR3 protein: CASSQDQWGAKNIQYF; V gene: TRBV3-1; clone size: few; J gene: TRBJ2-4; D gene: .; CDR3 length: 16
CDR3 DNA: TGTGCCACCAGACCCCAGGGAGGTACTGAAGCTTTCTTT; CDR3 protein: CATRPQGGTEAFF; V gene: TRBV24-1; clone size: few; J gene: TRBJ1-1; D gene: .; CDR3 length: 13
CDR3 DNA: TGTGCCAGCAGCTTAGATATGGCCGGACTAGCGGGGGGAGACAATGAGCAGTTCTTC; CDR3 protein: CASSLDMAGLAGGDNEQFF; V gene: TRBV11-2; clone size: .; J gene: TRBJ2-1; D gene: TRBD2; CDR3 length: 19
CDR3 DNA: TGCGCCAGCAGCCAGCGGGGTGACACAGATACGCAGTATTTT; CDR3 protein: CASSQRGDTDTQYF; V gene: TRBV5-1; clone size: .; J gene: TRBJ2-3; D gene: TRBD2; CDR3 length: 14
CDR3 DNA: TGTGCCAGCAGTGACGCGCTGGCGAGGCAGTTCTTC; CDR3 protein: CASSDALARQFF; V gene: TRBV6-4; clone size: few; J gene: TRBJ2-1; D gene: .; CDR3 length: 12
CDR3 DNA: TGTGCCAGCGGTCGAACAGGGATAAACACTGAAGCTTTCTTT; CDR3 protein: CASGRTGINTEAFF; V gene: TRBV12-3/TRBV12-4; clone size: .; J gene: TRBJ1-1; D gene: .; CDR3 length: 14
CDR3 DNA: TGTGCCAGCAGCTCTCTAGTTGGGGCCCCCCAGTACTTC; CDR3 protein: CASSSLVGAPQYF; V gene: TRBV5-5; clone size: once; J gene: TRBJ2-7; D gene: .; CDR3 length: 13
CDR3 DNA: TGTGCCAGCAGTGAAACGTTTGTGTCACCCCTCCACTTT; CDR3 protein: CASSETFVSPLHF; V gene: TRBV6-1; clone size: .; J gene: TRBJ1-6; D gene: .; CDR3 length: 13
CDR3 DNA: TGCGCCAGCAGCCCCGCGGGGAGCGGCACTGAAGCTTTCTTT; CDR3 protein: CASSPAGSGTEAFF; V gene: TRBV5-1; clone size: .; J gene: TRBJ1-1; D gene: .; CDR3 length: 14
CDR3 DNA: TGTGCCAGCAGCTTAAAGGGGAGCGGGATAGCCTACAATGAGCAGTTCTTC; CDR3 protein: CASSLKGSGIAYNEQFF; V gene: TRBV11-2; clone size: few; J gene: TRBJ2-1; D gene: TRBD2; CDR3 length: 17
CDR3 DNA: TGTGCCACCAGCAGAGATCTGGGACTAGCGGGGAGCTACGAGCAGTACTTC; CDR3 protein: CATSRDLGLAGSYEQYF; V gene: TRBV15; clone size: few; J gene: TRBJ2-7; D gene: TRBD2; CDR3 length: 17
CDR3 DNA: TGCAGTGCTAGGGACAACTCTGGGGCCAACGTCCTGACTTTC; CDR3 protein: CSARDNSGANVLTF; V gene: TRBV20-1; clone size: many; J gene: TRBJ2-6; D gene: .; CDR3 length: 14
CDR3 DNA: TGCGCCAGCCGAAGGACAGCCTACAATGAGCAGTTCTTC; CDR3 protein: CASRRTAYNEQFF; V gene: TRBV12-3/TRBV12-4; clone size: many; J gene: TRBJ2-1; D gene: .; CDR3 length: 13
CDR3 DNA: TGTGCCAGCAGTTTCGCCTTACACGGTCGAGGAAGGAATGAGCAGTTCTTC; CDR3 protein: CASSFALHGRGRNEQFF; V gene: TRBV28; clone size: few; J gene: TRBJ2-1; D gene: .; CDR3 length: 17
CDR3 DNA: TGTGCCAGCAGCAAACTTTGCACAGATACGCAGTATTTT; CDR3 protein: CASSKLCTDTQYF; V gene: TRBV21-1; clone size: few; J gene: TRBJ2-3; D gene: .; CDR3 length: 13
CDR3 DNA: TGTGCCAGCAGCGCCCCCGGTCCTGAGCAGTTCTTC; CDR3 protein: CASSAPGPEQFF; V gene: TRBV9; clone size: .; J gene: TRBJ2-1; D gene: .; CDR3 length: 12
CDR3 DNA: TGTGCCAGCAGCCATTTCTCAGGGATATTAGGCAAAAACATTCAGTACTTC; CDR3 protein: CASSHFSGILGKNIQYF; V gene: TRBV7-9; clone size: .; J gene: TRBJ2-4; D gene: .; CDR3 length: 17